This entry is about one T cell receptor (beta chain). Its antigen is not known. In germline, CDR1 is SEHNR, CDR2 FQNEAQ (reference sequence). CDR3 length equals 16 residues. The trim removed 5 bases at V and 6 bases at J, leaving 12 bases unmatched. This entry belongs to a study of memory CD4+ T cells and cytomegalovirus serostatus. Study information: Of the healthy Belgian adults, fewer than 10 were CMV seropositive and approximately 25 seronegative. Study observations and caveats: Of 150 to 200 reported CMV TCRbeta sequences, 65 to 85 were found in memory CD4+ repertoires.

The sort gate was single viable CD3+CD4+CD8-CD45RO+ cells for memory CD4+ T cells. Serum IgG to CMV pp150, pp28, p38 and p52 defined serostatus. Authors' data handling: Out-of-frame sequences were removed, leaving 2 million to 2.5 million distinct TCRbeta sequences. Clones were read by immunoSEQ multiplex PCR, and TCRdb kept only the in-frame ones, dropping some. V, J and clone size are those of that table, while D and trimming were read from the DNA. The sample shows 55,000 or so clones, approximately 80% of them seen only once. The sequencing input was memory CD4+ T cells from blood. The rearrangement links TRBV7-9 to TRBJ2-1, with 8 bases aligning to TRBD2. This receptor was identified in an adult in good health and CMV-seropositive. The CDR3 region is CASSPLGGGVSNEQFF. The CDR3 region has the DNA TGTGCCAGCAGCCCTCTCGGGGGGGGCGTCTCCAATGAGCAGTTCTTC.